These 12 T cell receptor beta chains came from one sample sequenced in a study of monozygotic twins with inflammatory bowel disease. One entry per CDR3 protein, without DNA, is what TCRdb gives after re-calling the 5' RACE reads. The listing records a few hundred thousand distinct CDR3 sequences. The sequenced material came from blood. The receptors come from a human donor with ulcerative colitis or Crohn's disease, or a healthy co-twin of an affected twin (not recorded which).

The chain couples TRBV2 to TRBJ1-5; the TCRdb call, TRBD1, lacks DNA for checking. The CDR3 consists of 13 residues. Germline loops: CDR1 SNHLY, CDR2 FYNNEI. The chain's CDR3 is CASSENTGDPQHF.

The rearrangement joins TRBV5-1 to TRBJ2-1; TCRdb's D gene call, TRBD1, goes unchecked for lack of DNA. CDR1 and CDR2 (germline): SGHRS, YFSETQ. The CDR3 has 15 amino acids. CDR3 amino acids: CASSLAPAGEGEQFF. The whole variable domain, filled in from reference TRBV5-1 and TRBJ2-1, reads KAGVTQTPRYLIKTRGQQVTLSCSPISGHRSVSWYQQTPGQGLQFLFEYFSETQRNKGNFPGRFSGRQFSNSRSEMNVSTLELGDSALYLCASSLAPAGEGEQFFGPGTRLTVL.

The V gene is TRBV27, the J gene TRBJ1-5; no DNA is available, so the TRBD1 call from TCRdb remains unchecked. The CDR3 runs 14 residues. CDR1 and CDR2 (germline): MNHEY, SMNVEV (reference sequence). The CDR3 region is CASSPQGVAQPQHF.

The chain is built from TRBV7-2 and TRBJ1-2. Germline V gene sequence: CDR1 SGHTA, CDR2 FQGNSA. This CDR3 is 15 amino acids long. CDR3 sequence: CASSLALDSGRGYTF.

The chain couples TRBV18 to TRBJ2-1; absent DNA, TCRdb's TRBD1 call cannot be checked. Germline lookup yields CDR1 KGHSH and CDR2 LQKENI. The CDR3 contains 13 residues. The CDR3 is CASSAGEEIEQFF.

The rearrangement links TRBV4-2 to TRBJ2-5; TCRdb names TRBD1, which stays unverified in the absence of DNA. The CDR3 covers 14 residues. From germline, CDR1 is LGHNA and CDR2 YNFKEQ. CDR3 loop: CASSQKQGKETQYF.

The chain employs TRBV9 and TRBJ1-2. This CDR3 spans 16 amino acids. Germline CDR1 and CDR2: SGDLS and YYNGEE. CDR3 sequence: CASSARQSPGGYGYTF.

The chain joins TRBV29-1 to TRBJ2-3; TCRdb's D gene call, TRBD1, goes unchecked for lack of DNA. The germline V gene encodes CDR1 SQVTM and CDR2 ANQGSEA. CDR3 size: 13 residues. The CDR3 is CSVEVGGGDTQYF.

The J gene is TRBJ2-7, the V gene TRBV7-6; TCRdb's D gene call, TRBD2, goes unchecked for lack of DNA. This CDR3 is built from 18 residues. The germline gives CDR1 SGHVS, CDR2 FNYEAQ. The CDR3 sequence: CASSLAGTSGGSSYEQYF.

The rearrangement links TRBV3-1 to TRBJ1-4; TCRdb names TRBD1, which stays unverified in the absence of DNA. This CDR3 has 15 amino acids. Looked up from germline, CDR1 is LGHDT and CDR2 is YNNKEL (reference sequence). This CDR3 is CASSPGVGGGEKLFF.

V is TRBV18 and J is TRBJ1-5. This CDR3 is built from 17 residues. CDR1 and CDR2 from the germline V gene are KGHSH and LQKENI. CDR3 region: CASSRSGLRDSNQPQHF.

The chain couples TRBV12-3 or TRBV12-4 to TRBJ2-5; without DNA, the TCRdb call of TRBD2 cannot be checked. The CDR3 length is 15 residues. The CDR3 is CASSFSSGVGETQYF.